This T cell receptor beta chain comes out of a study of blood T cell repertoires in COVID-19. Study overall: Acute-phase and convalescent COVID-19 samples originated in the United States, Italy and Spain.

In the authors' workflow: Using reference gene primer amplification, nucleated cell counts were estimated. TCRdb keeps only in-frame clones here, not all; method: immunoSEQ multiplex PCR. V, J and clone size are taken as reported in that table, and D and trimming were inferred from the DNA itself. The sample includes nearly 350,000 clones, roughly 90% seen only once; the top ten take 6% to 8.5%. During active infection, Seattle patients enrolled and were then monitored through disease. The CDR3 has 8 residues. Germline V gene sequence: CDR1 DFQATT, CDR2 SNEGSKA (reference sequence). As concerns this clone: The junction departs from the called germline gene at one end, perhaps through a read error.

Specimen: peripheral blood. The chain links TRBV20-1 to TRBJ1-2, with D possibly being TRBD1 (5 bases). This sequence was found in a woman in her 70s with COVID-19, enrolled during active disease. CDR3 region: CSPREGFF. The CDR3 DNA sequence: TGCAGTCCCAGGGAGGGTTTCTTC.